A selection of T cell receptor beta chains follows, all from one sample in a study of T-cell memory formation after mild COVID-19. One entry per CDR3 protein, called by TCRdb with MiXCR from the 5' RACE reads. The table includes under 550,000 distinct CDR3 sequences, about a sixth detected once. Specimen: PBMCs or a T cell subset sorted from them (not recorded which). The source of these receptors is a man between 18 and 29 years old who had mild COVID-19 (a few samples of this study predate the infection). Cell type and time point are not known. Both conserved end residues are part of each CDR3. Size is stated for part of the rows, as once, few or many counts, or as a class when the clone is expanded.

.,TRBV7-9,TRBJ2-2,CASSLEAWGTTGELFF
.,TRBV5-1,TRBJ2-3,CASSLYGASTDTQYF
.,TRBV20-1,TRBJ1-3,CSASPLRWSSGNTIYF
few,TRBV2,TRBJ2-7,CASSEAWTGGEQYF
few,TRBV28,TRBJ2-6,CASSYRLSGANVLTF
few,TRBV3-1,TRBJ2-5,CASSRRTAKETQYF
few,TRBV5-1,TRBJ2-3,CASSPLGITDTQYF
few,TRBV5-1,TRBJ2-2,CASSTQFTGELFF
.,TRBV5-1,TRBJ1-1,CASSLARQGSEAFF
.,TRBV7-9,TRBJ2-1,CASSRRTVSYNEQFF
.,TRBV6-5,TRBJ1-4,CASSYGRPNEKLFF
.,TRBV20-1,TRBJ1-1,CSARLVPGQGVRLKNTEAFF
few,TRBV30,TRBJ2-3,CAFAALDTQYF
few,TRBV5-1,TRBJ2-3,CASSSAGGRDTDTQYF
.,TRBV9,TRBJ1-1,CASSMERAFF
few,TRBV4-1,TRBJ2-7,CASSSEGYYEQYF
few,TRBV7-8,TRBJ2-1,CASSFGTSGGLYNEQFF
few,TRBV12-3/TRBV12-4,TRBJ2-7,CASSAGDRGYYEQYF
few,TRBV9,TRBJ1-1,CASSVGGIMNTEAFF
.,TRBV4-3,TRBJ2-2,CASSQDWTGATGELFF
few,TRBV7-9,TRBJ1-4,CASSLSGGEKLFF
.,TRBV4-3,TRBJ2-7,CASSQGDRGYEQYF
once,TRBV18,TRBJ1-1,CASAPDRAETEAFF
medium-sized,TRBV4-1,TRBJ2-1,CASSQERGGYDEQFF
.,TRBV7-2,TRBJ1-1,CASSYTTGGPEAFF
few,TRBV7-2,TRBJ2-3,CASSRGRSDGPGYF
.,TRBV3-1,TRBJ2-2,CASSQTLTGELFF
.,TRBV14,TRBJ1-6,CASSQGPRALHF